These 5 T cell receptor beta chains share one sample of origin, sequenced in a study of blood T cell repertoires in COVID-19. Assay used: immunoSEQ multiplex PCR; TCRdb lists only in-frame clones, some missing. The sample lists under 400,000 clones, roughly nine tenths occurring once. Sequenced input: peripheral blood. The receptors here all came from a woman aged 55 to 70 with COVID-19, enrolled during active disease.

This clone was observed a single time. The chain's CDR3 is CASSFQGSGEKLFF. CDR3 nucleotide sequence: TGCGCCAGCAGCTTTCAGGGTTCGGGTGAAAAACTGTTTTTT. The V gene is TRBV5-1, the J gene TRBJ1-4; D is perhaps TRBD1 (5 bases). Trimming took 2 bases from V and 7 from J, leaving 12 bases between them. Germline-derived CDR1 and CDR2 are SGHRS and YFSETQ. The CDR3 has 14 residues.

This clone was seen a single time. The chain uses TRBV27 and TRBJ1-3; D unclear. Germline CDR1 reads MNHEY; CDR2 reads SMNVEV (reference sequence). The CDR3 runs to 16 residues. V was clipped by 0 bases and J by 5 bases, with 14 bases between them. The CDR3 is CASSLSGRGRRNTIYF. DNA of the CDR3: TGTGCCAGCAGTTTATCTGGCCGGGGAAGGCGAAACACCATATATTTT.

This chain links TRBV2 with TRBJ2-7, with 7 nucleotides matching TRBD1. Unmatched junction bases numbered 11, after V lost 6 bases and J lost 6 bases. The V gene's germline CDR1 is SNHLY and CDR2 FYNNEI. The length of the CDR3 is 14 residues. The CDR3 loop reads CASRGTVSLSEQYF. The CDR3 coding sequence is TGTGCCAGCAGAGGGACAGTCAGCCTCAGCGAGCAGTACTTC.

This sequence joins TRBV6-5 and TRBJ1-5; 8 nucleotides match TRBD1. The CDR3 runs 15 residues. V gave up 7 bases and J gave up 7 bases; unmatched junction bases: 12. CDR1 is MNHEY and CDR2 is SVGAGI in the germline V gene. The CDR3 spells CASNGQGGLKQPQHF. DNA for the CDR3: TGTGCCAGCAACGGACAGGGAGGTTTGAAACAGCCCCAGCATTTT.

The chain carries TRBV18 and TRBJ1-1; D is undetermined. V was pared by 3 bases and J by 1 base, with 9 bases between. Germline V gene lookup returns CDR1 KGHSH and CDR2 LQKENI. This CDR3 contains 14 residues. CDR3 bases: TGTGCCAGCTCACCCCTTGCAGGGAACACTGAAGCTTTCTTT. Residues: CASSPLAGNTEAFF.